The 15 T cell receptor beta chains listed next were all sequenced from one sample in a study of low-dose radiotherapy and immunotherapy resistance in tumors. TRAV and TRBV primers primed cDNA for both TCRalpha and TCRbeta. TCR amplification used about 20 PCR cycles, a constant-region primer and a V-primer adapter. MiXCR was run by TCRdb on the reads, yielding one entry per CDR3 protein. The sample yields about 16,000 distinct CDR3 sequences, approximately 70% seen once. These receptors came from a human donor with advanced metastatic prostate, ovarian, gallbladder or colorectal cancer (not recorded which). This table probably holds off-target reads from a library built for another chain.

This rearrangement joins TRBV7-3 to TRBJ2-7, with 9 bases lining up with TRBD1. V was clipped by 4 bases and J by 4 bases; unmatched bases: 5. The length of the CDR3 is 14 residues. CDR1 is SGHTA, CDR2 FQGTGA, per germline. DNA for the CDR3: TGTGCCAGCAGCTCCTCGGGACAGGGTTACGAGCAGTACTTC. Protein sequence: CASSSSGQGYEQYF.

The chain links TRBV9 to TRBJ1-2; the D gene is possibly TRBD1 (6 bases). This CDR3 comprises 14 residues. With 0 bases removed from V and 8 bases from J, the gap between germline ends came to 14 bases. CDR1 SGDLS and CDR2 YYNGEE come from the germline V gene. In DNA form, the CDR3 reads TGTGCCAGCAGCGTAGGACAGGCCACGGAGGGCTACACCTTC. It translates to CASSVGQATEGYTF.

J is TRBJ2-1 and V is TRBV5-1; D is possibly TRBD2 (5 bases). Germline CDR1 is SGHRS and CDR2 is YFSETQ. V was shortened by 5 bases and J by 4 bases, with 16 bases between the two germline ends. The length of the CDR3 is 15 residues. DNA for the CDR3: TGCGCCAGCAGTTTGCACGGGGAGTCATACAATGAGCAGTTCTTC. Residues: CASSLHGESYNEQFF.

This clonotype was seen more than once but under ten times. The chain employs TRBV5-8 and TRBJ1-1; D might be TRBD1 (6 bases). The ends were cut back, 3 bases at V and 4 bases at J, with 16 bases in the middle. Germline loops: CDR1 SGHTS, CDR2 YDEGEE. CDR3 length: 15 residues. CDR3 sequence (DNA): TGTGCCAGCAGCTCTCTCTTCAGGGGAGTCACTGAAGCTTTCTTT. As protein: CASSSLFRGVTEAFF.

This clonotype was counted a few times. The chain has TRBV28 and TRBJ2-3; D gene uncertain. V lost 8 bases and J 0 bases, leaving 12 bases between the germline ends. The CDR3 consists of 14 residues. Germline-derived CDR1 and CDR2 are MDHEN and SYDVKM. The CDR3 sequence: CASRFGTSTDTQYF. In DNA form, the CDR3 reads TGTGCCAGCCGGTTCGGCACTAGCACAGATACGCAGTATTTT.

The genes are TRBV6-2 or TRBV6-3 and TRBJ2-1, with 8 bases lining up with TRBD2. J gave up 3 bases and V 2 bases, and 9 bases lay outside the gene matches. Germline V CDR1 and CDR2: MNHEY, SVGEGT. CDR3 size: 17 residues. CDR3 amino acids: CASSYPITGTSYNEQFF. CDR3 bases: TGTGCCAGCAGTTACCCTATAACCGGGACTAGCTACAATGAGCAGTTCTTC.

The V gene is TRBV20-1, the J gene TRBJ1-5; D unclear. Germline CDR1 reads DFQATT; CDR2 reads SNEGSKA (reference sequence). V gave up 5 bases and J gave up 4 bases, with 6 bases separating them. This CDR3 contains 11 residues. CDR3 DNA sequence: TGCAGTGCTGGATTAAATCAGCCCCAGCATTTT. Its protein product is CSAGLNQPQHF.

J is TRBJ1-5 and V is TRBV7-2; 7 bases align to TRBD1. CDR3 length equals 15 residues. The junction had 6 bases not matched to a gene; V was cut back by 3 bases and J by 4 bases. CDR1 is SGHTA and CDR2 is FQGNSA in the germline V gene. The CDR3 reads CASSFGGGGNQPQHF. CDR3 DNA: TGTGCCAGCAGCTTTGGAGGGGGCGGAAATCAGCCCCAGCATTTT.

The gene calls are TRBV5-6 and TRBJ2-7; D possibly corresponds to TRBD2 (5 bases). Germline values: CDR1 SGHDT, CDR2 YYEEEE. The V and J ends lost 4 bases and 3 bases respectively, with 14 bases between them. The CDR3 is 14 amino acids. The CDR3 nucleotides read TGTGCCAGCAGCCGGCCGGGAATCAACTACGAGCAGTACTTC. Translated: CASSRPGINYEQYF.

This clonotype was detected a few times. This chain joins TRBV28 and TRBJ1-3; 8 bases are shared with TRBD1. The CDR3 runs to 15 residues. The V and J ends lost 5 bases and 4 bases, in that order; junction bases with no gene match: 7. Germline V gene sequence: CDR1 MDHEN, CDR2 SYDVKM. The CDR3 nucleotides read TGTGCCAGCAGTCGACCGACAGGGGTCGGAAACACCATATATTTT. Encoded protein: CASSRPTGVGNTIYF.

Only one count was recorded for this clonotype. The chain links TRBV7-2 to TRBJ2-2; D may match TRBD1 or TRBD2 (6 bases each). The CDR3 consists of 18 residues. V was cut by 3 bases and J by 4 bases, with 21 bases left in between. Looked up from germline, CDR1 is SGHTA and CDR2 is FQGNSA. This chain's CDR3 is CASSFSFLEGVGTGELFF. CDR3 in DNA: TGTGCCAGCAGCTTTTCCTTTCTGGAGGGGGTCGGCACCGGGGAGCTGTTTTTT.

CDR3 residues: CSVEFWTPLTDTQYF. The CDR3 DNA follows: TGCAGCGTTGAATTCTGGACACCACTCACAGATACGCAGTATTTT. J is TRBJ2-3 and V is TRBV29-1, with D possibly being TRBD1 (5 bases). Germline CDR1 and CDR2: SQVTM and ANQGSEA. This CDR3 contains 15 residues. V was cut by 2 bases and J by 2 bases, with 14 bases left in between.

This rearrangement joins TRBV6-2 or TRBV6-3 to TRBJ2-2; the D gene is possibly TRBD2 (5 bases). The CDR3 contains 13 residues. The V and J ends lost 8 bases and 4 bases respectively, with 11 bases between them. Germline values: CDR1 MNHEY, CDR2 SVGEGT. CDR3 coding DNA: TGTGCCAGCGCCGGCGGGTTCACCGGGGAGCTGTTTTTT. It translates to CASAGGFTGELFF.

The gene calls are TRBV6-8 and TRBJ1-1; D is ambiguous. The CDR3 runs 11 residues. Germline CDR1 and CDR2: MNHGY and SAAAGT. With 8 bases removed from V and 10 bases from J, the gap between germline ends came to 14 bases. The CDR3 loop is CASLLGVRAFF. The CDR3 coding sequence is TGTGCCAGCCTGCTAGGAGTTAGAGCTTTCTTT.

The CDR3 here is CASSLLEESSYNEQFF. DNA for the CDR3: TGTGCCAGCAGTTTACTCGAAGAATCCTCCTACAATGAGCAGTTCTTC. The chain couples TRBV12-3 or TRBV12-4 to TRBJ2-1; D is unclear. CDR3 length: 16 amino acids. Trimming took off 2 bases at V and 0 bases at J, with 11 bases between the two ends.